A selection of T cell receptor beta chains follows, all from one sample in a study of T cell repertoires in cytomegalovirus infection. TCRdb ran MiXCR on the reads and lists one entry per CDR3 protein. The sample shows around 440,000 distinct CDR3 sequences, around 11% of them seen only once. The sample comprised PBMCs. These receptors were collected from a human donor in good health (CMV status not recorded). Some clones in this sample may be carry-over from other donors' samples. Each CDR3 is given with its conserved first and last residue. D genes are given only for firm matches. Rows give clone size only sometimes, using once, few, many, or a class for an expanded clone.

length | J | D | size | V | DNA | CDR3
16 | TRBJ2-2 | - | - | TRBV18 | TGTGCCAGCTCACCACTGGGAGGCGCGAACACCGGGGAGCTGTTTTTT | CASSPLGGANTGELFF
14 | TRBJ2-7 | - | - | TRBV7-9 | TGTGCCAGCAGCTTAGTGCTGGACAGCTCCCAGCAGTACTTC | CASSLVLDSSQQYF
13 | TRBJ2-3 | - | many | TRBV6-1 | TGTGCCAGCCTAGACACAGGGACAGATACGCAGTATTTT | CASLDTGTDTQYF
15 | TRBJ2-5 | TRBD1 | many | TRBV2 | TGTGCCAGCACACCTTTCCGGGACAGAAGGAAGACCCAGTACTTC | CASTPFRDRRKTQYF
14 | TRBJ2-4 | - | many | TRBV12-3/TRBV12-4 | TGTGCCAGCAGTTATCCGATAGCCAAAAACATTCAGTACTTC | CASSYPIAKNIQYF
16 | TRBJ2-7 | TRBD2 | few | TRBV7-9 | TGTGCCAGCAGCCCCCTGGAGCGGGGGGGCCTAGATGAGCAGTACTTC | CASSPLERGGLDEQYF
15 | TRBJ1-5 | - | many | TRBV12-3/TRBV12-4 | TGTGCCAGCAGTTTCGCGGTTAATAGCAATCAGCCCCAGCATTTT | CASSFAVNSNQPQHF
18 | TRBJ2-2 | TRBD2 | many | TRBV7-8 | TGTGCCAGCAGCTCTGGAATTTGGCGGGGGACCAACACCGGGGAGCTGTTTTTT | CASSSGIWRGTNTGELFF
20 | TRBJ1-6 | TRBD1 | - | TRBV18 | TGTGCCAGCTCTCCACAGGGATCCTTAAGGGGACAGGCCGAAAATTCACCCCTCCACTTT | CASSPQGSLRGQAENSPLHF
15 | TRBJ2-7 | - | - | TRBV7-9 | TGTGCCAGCAGCTTAGGTTGGGACGGCGCGGGGGAGCAGTACTTC | CASSLGWDGAGEQYF
14 | TRBJ2-1 | TRBD2 | few | TRBV7-9 | TGTGCCAGCGAAGCGGGAGGGTCCTACAATGAGCAGTTCTTC | CASEAGGSYNEQFF
18 | TRBJ2-3 | TRBD1 | few | TRBV28 | TGTGCCAGCAGTTTTCTGATCCATGACAGGGAGAGCACAGATACGCAGTATTTT | CASSFLIHDRESTDTQYF
12 | TRBJ2-3 | - | many | TRBV7-9 | TGTGCCAGCAGTTTCCTGGGGAAGACGCAGTATTTT | CASSFLGKTQYF
15 | TRBJ2-1 | - | many | TRBV11-1 | TGTGCCAGCAGCTTTACGGGACCACTATACAATGAGCAGTTCTTC | CASSFTGPLYNEQFF
15 | TRBJ2-4 | - | many | TRBV6-1 | TGTGCCAGCAGCCCAAGCAGGGTCTTGGGAAACATTCAGTACTTC | CASSPSRVLGNIQYF
15 | TRBJ2-5 | TRBD2 | many | TRBV5-5 | TGTGCCAGCAGCGGGACTAGCGGGAGGGTCGGGACCCAGTACTTC | CASSGTSGRVGTQYF
13 | TRBJ1-2 | - | many | TRBV19 | TGTGCCAGTAGACCCGACAGACTCTATGGCTACACCTTC | CASRPDRLYGYTF
12 | TRBJ1-3 | - | - | TRBV29-1 | TGCAGCGTTGTAACCCCTGGAAACACCATATATTTT | CSVVTPGNTIYF
16 | TRBJ2-6 | TRBD1 | many | TRBV2 | TGTGCCAGCAACGAAAACAGGGGCCCTGGGGCCAACGTCCTGACTTTC | CASNENRGPGANVLTF
14 | TRBJ2-1 | - | many | TRBV10-2 | TGCGCCAGCACAGATTCCTGGGGGTACAATGAGCAGTTCTTC | CASTDSWGYNEQFF
15 | TRBJ2-5 | - | many | TRBV7-7 | TGTGCCAGCAGTCTGCGGGGTGTAGGGCGAGAGACCCAGTACTTC | CASSLRGVGRETQYF
15 | TRBJ2-7 | - | few | TRBV28 | TGTGCCAGCAGTCCACAGGGAGGGTTGGCGAACGAGCAGTACTTC | CASSPQGGLANEQYF
16 | TRBJ2-5 | TRBD2 | - | TRBV5-1 | TGCGCCAGCAGCTTGTCGAGCGGGGTAATTAAAGAGACCCAGTACTTC | CASSLSSGVIKETQYF
17 | TRBJ2-3 | TRBD1 | few | TRBV7-9 | TGTGCCAGCAGCCCGGACAGGGGGCTCACTAGCACAGATACGCAGTATTTT | CASSPDRGLTSTDTQYF
16 | TRBJ2-1 | TRBD2 | many | TRBV7-2 | TGTGCCAGCAGCCCGACGATAGCGGGGGGCAACAATGAGCAGTTCTTC | CASSPTIAGGNNEQFF
18 | TRBJ2-6 | TRBD1 | many | TRBV12-3/TRBV12-4 | TGTGCCAGCAGGCAAAGGGACAGGCTTTTACCTGGGGCCAACGTCCTGACTTTC | CASRQRDRLLPGANVLTF
12 | TRBJ2-5 | TRBD1 | - | TRBV20-1 | TGCACCATGACAGGGTCGGGGGAGACCCAGTACTTC | CTMTGSGETQYF
14 | TRBJ1-2 | - | many | TRBV12-3/TRBV12-4 | TGTGCCAGCAGTTTTCAGGGGTCGAACTATGGCTACACCTTC | CASSFQGSNYGYTF
14 | TRBJ1-5 | - | many | TRBV6-1 | TGTGCCAGCAGTGAAGTTAACACAGACCAGCCCCAGCATTTT | CASSEVNTDQPQHF
15 | TRBJ2-3 | - | many | TRBV7-9 | TGTGCCAGCAGCTTAGGGGTCGGGGGAGAGGATACGCAGTATTTT | CASSLGVGGEDTQYF
15 | TRBJ1-1 | - | - | TRBV14 | TGTGCCAGCAGCCAAGTTTCGGATATAGACACTGAAGCTTTCTTT | CASSQVSDIDTEAFF
15 | TRBJ2-3 | - | many | TRBV5-1 | TGCGCCAGCAGCTTAACAGGGCTCAGCACAGATACGCAGTATTTT | CASSLTGLSTDTQYF
13 | TRBJ1-2 | - | - | TRBV30 | TGTGCCTGGAGTGCGGGGGAGACCTATGGCTACACCTTC | CAWSAGETYGYTF
15 | TRBJ2-7 | TRBD2 | many | TRBV7-2 | TGTGCCAGCAGCTTAGTGGCGGGGGGTTCGGCCGAGCAGTACTTC | CASSLVAGGSAEQYF
14 | TRBJ2-2 | - | - | TRBV20-1 | TGCAGTGCTAGGGACACAAGGAACACCGGGGAGCTGTTTTTT | CSARDTRNTGELFF
15 | TRBJ1-2 | TRBD1 | - | TRBV5-4 | TGTGCCAGCAGCTTACTCAGGGGGCCGAACTATGGCTACACCTTC | CASSLLRGPNYGYTF
16 | TRBJ1-3 | TRBD1 | many | TRBV7-6 | TGTGCCAGCAGCTCAACAGGGGGCAACTCTGGAAACACCATATATTTT | CASSSTGGNSGNTIYF